The 18 T cell receptor beta chains in this list originate from one sample, sequenced in a study of blood T cell dynamics during melanoma immunotherapy. Assay used: immunoSEQ multiplex PCR; TCRdb lists only in-frame clones, some missing. The repertoire includes fewer than 9,500 clones, over 65% of them detected once, and roughly 5.2% sits in the top ten. Stated time point: week 3, after first cycle of checkpoint inhibitor. Material: blood, obtained from a patient treated with checkpoint blockade. Every receptor here comes from a human donor with melanoma.

The J gene is TRBJ1-1, the V gene TRBV6-5, with D uncertain. Trimming pared 6 bases from V and 2 bases from J, leaving 13 bases between. This CDR3 has 14 residues. Germline loops: CDR1 MNHEY, CDR2 SVGAGI. DNA of the CDR3: TGTGCCAGCAGCCGCGACGGAAGCAACACTGAAGCTTTCTTT. It specifies CASSRDGSNTEAFF.

The V call is TRBV27, the J call TRBJ2-5; D perhaps matches TRBD1 (6 bases). The J call may be in error: the DNA end matches TRBJ2-7 better. Germline V gene sequence: CDR1 MNHEY, CDR2 SMNVEV (reference sequence). The CDR3 is 12 residues long. For the CDR3, the DNA is TGTGCCAGCGGCTTGGACAGCTACGAGCAGTACTTC. It translates to CASGLDSYEQYF.

The chain couples TRBV5-1 to TRBJ1-1; tentative D call: TRBD1 (5 bases). Germline V lookup: CDR1 SGHRS, CDR2 YFSETQ. The V end was cut by 4 bases, the J end by 0 bases, with 13 bases between. CDR3 size: 15 residues. The CDR3 spells CASSPGTVMNTEAFF. CDR3 sequence (DNA): TGCGCCAGCAGCCCCGGGACGGTCATGAACACTGAAGCTTTCTTT.

The V and J genes are TRBV7-6 and TRBJ2-6, with 10 bases matching TRBD2. The germline V gene has CDR1 SGHVS and CDR2 FNYEAQ. CDR3 length: 20 residues. After removal of 1 base from V and 0 bases from J, the junction contained 9 bases not matched to a gene. CDR3: CASSLVSSGRDHSGANVLTF. CDR3 coding DNA: TGTGCCAGCAGCTTAGTCTCCAGCGGGAGGGATCACTCTGGGGCCAACGTCCTGACTTTC.

The rearrangement links TRBV5-1 to TRBJ1-6, with TRBD1 as a possible D gene (6 bases). Looked up from germline, CDR1 is SGHRS and CDR2 is YFSETQ. This CDR3 has 15 amino acids. V was shortened by 4 bases and J by 6 bases, with 14 bases between the two germline ends. The CDR3 loop reads CASSTSTGLNSPLHF. CDR3 nucleotide sequence: TGCGCCAGCAGCACGTCCACAGGGCTTAATTCACCCCTCCACTTT.

This sequence joins TRBV19 and TRBJ1-1, with D tentatively TRBD1 (5 bases). The CDR3 loop spans 17 amino acids. V was trimmed by 4 bases and J by 5 bases, leaving 23 bases between them. The germline V gene has CDR1 LNHDA and CDR2 SQIVND (reference sequence). CDR3: CASSNLLSRQTGTEAFF. As DNA, the CDR3 is TGTGCCAGTAGTAACCTTCTCTCGAGACAGACGGGTACTGAAGCTTTCTTT.

The V gene is TRBV7-2, the J gene TRBJ1-2, with 8 positions matching TRBD1. Looked up from germline, CDR1 is SGHTA and CDR2 is FQGNSA. This CDR3 comprises 14 residues. The junction had 3 bases not matched to a gene; V was cut back by 4 bases and J by 2 bases. The CDR3 DNA reads as TGTGCCAGCAGCTCCCGGACAGGGAACTATGGCTACACCTTC. Residues: CASSSRTGNYGYTF. Full variable domain (missing parts from reference TRBV7-2 and TRBJ1-2): GAGVSQSPSNKVTEKGKDVELRCDPISGHTALYWYRQSLGQGLEFLIYFQGNSAPDKSGLPSDRFSAERTGGSVSTLTIQRTQQEDSAVYLCASSSRTGNYGYTFGSGTRLTVV.

The chain joins TRBV5-4 to TRBJ1-1, with no clear D. V lost 4 bases to trimming and J lost 1 base, with 5 bases between them. CDR1 SGHNT and CDR2 YYREEE come from the germline V gene (reference sequence). The CDR3 covers 12 residues. The CDR3 DNA follows: TGTGCCAGCAGCAAGCCGAACACTGAAGCTTTCTTT. Its translation is CASSKPNTEAFF.

The rearrangement uses TRBV11-2 and TRBJ1-1, with unresolved D. V dropped 2 bases and J dropped 5 bases, with 18 bases sitting between them. CDR1 is SGHAT, CDR2 FQNNGV, per germline. The CDR3 is 16 residues long. CDR3 sequence (DNA): TGTGCCAGCAGCTTAAGAGGACCGAATAGGAGAACTGAAGCTTTCTTT. It specifies CASSLRGPNRRTEAFF.

The chain couples TRBV18 to TRBJ1-4; D not resolved. Germline CDR1 is KGHSH and CDR2 is LQKENI. The V gene lost 3 bases and the J gene lost 6 bases, with 8 bases spanning the gap. The CDR3 spans 13 residues. The CDR3 spells CASSPRRDEKLFF. The DNA for the CDR3 is TGTGCCAGCTCACCGAGGCGCGATGAAAAACTGTTTTTT. Variable domain in full (rest from reference TRBV18 and TRBJ1-4): NAGVMQNPRHLVRRRGQEARLRCSPMKGHSHVYWYRQLPEEGLKFMVYLQKENIIDESGMPKERFSAEFPKEGPSILRIQQVVRGDSAAYFCASSPRRDEKLFFGSGTQLSVL.

The rearrangement uses TRBV28 and TRBJ1-1; D ambiguous. With 5 bases removed from V and 5 bases from J, the gap between germline ends came to 15 bases. This CDR3 comprises 14 residues. CDR1 and CDR2 from the germline V gene are MDHEN and SYDVKM. This CDR3 reads CASSPPTGSTEAFF. CDR3 nucleotide sequence: TGTGCCAGCAGTCCCCCAACGGGATCGACTGAAGCTTTCTTT. The full variable domain, completed using reference TRBV28 and TRBJ1-1, is DVKVTQSSRYLVKRTGEKVFLECVQDMDHENMFWYRQDPGLGLRLIYFSYDVKMKEKGDIPEGYSVSREKKERFSLILESASTNQTSMYLCASSPPTGSTEAFFGQGTRLTVV.

V gene TRBV20-1 combines with J gene TRBJ1-1; tentatively, D is TRBD1 (6 bases). The CDR3 is 11 amino acids. The V gene lost 6 bases and the J gene lost 7 bases, with 12 bases spanning the gap. Germline V gene sequence: CDR1 DFQATT, CDR2 SNEGSKA (reference sequence). The CDR3 here is CSAEGQIEAFF. The CDR3 DNA reads as TGCAGTGCAGAAGGACAGATTGAAGCTTTCTTT.

This clone was detected once. The chain uses TRBV13 and TRBJ1-2; TRBD1 is a possible D gene (6 bases). The V gene's germline CDR1 is PRHDT and CDR2 FYEKMQ (reference sequence). V was cut by 6 bases and J by 3 bases, with 20 bases left in between. The CDR3 consists of 16 residues. The CDR3: CASSGGRRTEDYGYTF. As DNA, the CDR3 is TGTGCCAGCAGTGGCGGACGACGGACAGAAGACTATGGCTACACCTTC.

The chain uses TRBV5-1 and TRBJ1-1, with no clear D. V gave up 0 bases and J gave up 4 bases, with 10 bases separating them. The CDR3 length is 14 residues. Germline V gene data show CDR1 as SGHRS and CDR2 as YFSETQ. In nucleotides, the CDR3 is TGCGCCAGCAGCTTGGTGGCAGCGGGCACTGAAGCTTTCTTT. It specifies CASSLVAAGTEAFF.

The V gene is TRBV27, the J gene TRBJ1-2, with D tentatively TRBD1 (5 bases). The CDR3 length is 13 residues. V shed 7 bases and J shed 0 bases, with 9 bases lying between them. Germline values: CDR1 MNHEY, CDR2 SMNVEV (reference sequence). For the CDR3, the DNA is TGTGCCAGCATGGACAACGCTAACTATGGCTACACCTTC. It codes for CASMDNANYGYTF.

This clone was recorded only once. This chain joins TRBV30 and TRBJ1-5; 7 nucleotides align to TRBD1. The germline CDR1 and CDR2 sequences are GTSNPN and SVGIG (reference sequence). J lost 4 bases, V lost 0 bases, and 0 bases had no gene match. The CDR3 spans 13 residues. The CDR3 coding sequence is TGTGCCTGGAGTGTACAGGGGAATCAGCCCCAGCATTTT. It yields the protein CAWSVQGNQPQHF.

This clone was counted a single time. The CDR3 nucleotides read TGCAGCGTTGGACAGTTCAATCAGCCCCAGCATTTT. It yields the protein CSVGQFNQPQHF. V usage is TRBV29-1 and J usage is TRBJ1-5; TRBD1 might be the D (5 bases). The CDR3 is 12 residues long. V lost 4 bases, J lost 3 bases, and 7 bases lay in between. Germline CDR1 and CDR2: SQVTM and ANQGSEA.

This chain connects TRBV5-1 to TRBJ2-7, with D maybe TRBD1 (7 bases). Germline CDR1 and CDR2: SGHRS and YFSETQ. This CDR3 is built from 19 residues. The V end lost 4 bases, the J end lost 1 base, and 27 bases lay between the germline ends. The CDR3 nucleotides read TGCGCCAGCAGCCCCCACAGGGGAGGATTTAACGTCAGGTCCTACGAGCAGTACGTC. This sequence encodes CASSPHRGGFNVRSYEQYV.